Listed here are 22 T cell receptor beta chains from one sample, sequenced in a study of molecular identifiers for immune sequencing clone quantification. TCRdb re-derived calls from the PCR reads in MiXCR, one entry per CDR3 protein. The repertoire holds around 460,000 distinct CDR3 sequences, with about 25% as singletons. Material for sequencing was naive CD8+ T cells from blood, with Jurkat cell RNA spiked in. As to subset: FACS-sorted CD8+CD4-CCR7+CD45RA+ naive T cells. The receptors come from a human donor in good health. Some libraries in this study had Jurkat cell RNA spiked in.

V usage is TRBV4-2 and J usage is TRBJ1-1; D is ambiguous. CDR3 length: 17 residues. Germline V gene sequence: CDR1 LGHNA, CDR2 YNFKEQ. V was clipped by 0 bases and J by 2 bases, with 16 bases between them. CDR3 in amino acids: CASSQEATIGLNTEAFF. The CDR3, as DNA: TGTGCCAGCAGCCAAGAAGCCACCATTGGTTTAAACACTGAAGCTTTCTTT.

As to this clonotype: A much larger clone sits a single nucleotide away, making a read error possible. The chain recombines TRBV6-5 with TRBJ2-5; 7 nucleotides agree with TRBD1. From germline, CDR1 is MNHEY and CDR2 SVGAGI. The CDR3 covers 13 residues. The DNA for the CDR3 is TGTGCCAGCAGTTGGGACGGGACAGAGGCCCAGTACTTC. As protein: CASSWDGTEAQYF.

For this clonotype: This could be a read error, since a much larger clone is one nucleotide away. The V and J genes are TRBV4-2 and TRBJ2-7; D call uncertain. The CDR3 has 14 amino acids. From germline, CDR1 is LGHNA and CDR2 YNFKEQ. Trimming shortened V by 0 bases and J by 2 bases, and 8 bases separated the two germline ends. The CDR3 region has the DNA TGTGCCAGCAGCCAAGAACTGGGCACCTACGAGCAGTACTTC. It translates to CASSQELGTYEQYF.

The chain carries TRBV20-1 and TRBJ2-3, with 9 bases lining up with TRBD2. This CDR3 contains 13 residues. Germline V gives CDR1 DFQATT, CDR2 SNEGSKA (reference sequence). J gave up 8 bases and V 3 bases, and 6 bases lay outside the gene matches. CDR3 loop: CSARPSGEVTQYF. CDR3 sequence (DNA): TGCAGTGCTAGGCCTAGCGGGGAGGTTACGCAGTATTTT.

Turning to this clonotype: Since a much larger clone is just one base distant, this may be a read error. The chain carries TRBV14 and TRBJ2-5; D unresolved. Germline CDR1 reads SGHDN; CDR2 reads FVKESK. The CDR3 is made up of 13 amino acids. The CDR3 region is CASSLTPQEPQYF. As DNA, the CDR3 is TGTGCCAGCAGCCTCACACCCCAAGAGCCCCAGTACTTC.

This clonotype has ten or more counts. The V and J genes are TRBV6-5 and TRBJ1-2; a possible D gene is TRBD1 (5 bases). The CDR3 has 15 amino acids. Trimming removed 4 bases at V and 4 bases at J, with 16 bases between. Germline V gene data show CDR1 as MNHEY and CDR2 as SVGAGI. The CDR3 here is CASSSGHPIVYGYTF. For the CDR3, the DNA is TGTGCCAGCAGTTCTGGACACCCTATCGTCTATGGCTACACCTTC.

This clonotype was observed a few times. CDR3 region: CASSYSRDLTGELFF. CDR3 nucleotides: TGTGCCAGCAGTTATTCGCGGGACCTCACCGGGGAGCTGTTTTTT. The V and J genes are TRBV6-9 and TRBJ2-2; TRBD2 might be the D (6 bases). Germline CDR1 and CDR2: MNHGY and SVAAGI. V was cut by 0 bases and J by 4 bases, with 9 bases left in between. The CDR3 is made up of 15 amino acids.

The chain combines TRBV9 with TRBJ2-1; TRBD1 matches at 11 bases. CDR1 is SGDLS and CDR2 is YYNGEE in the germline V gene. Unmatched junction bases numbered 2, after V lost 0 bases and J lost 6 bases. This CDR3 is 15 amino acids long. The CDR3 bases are TGTGCCAGCAGCGTAGAGGGACAGGGGGGCAATGAGCAGTTCTTC. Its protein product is CASSVEGQGGNEQFF.

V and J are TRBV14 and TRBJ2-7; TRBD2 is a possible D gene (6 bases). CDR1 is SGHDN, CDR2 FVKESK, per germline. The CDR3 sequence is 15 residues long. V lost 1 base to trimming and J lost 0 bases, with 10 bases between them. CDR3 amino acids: CASSQVGGFSYEQYF. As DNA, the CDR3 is TGTGCCAGCAGCCAAGTTGGAGGGTTCTCCTACGAGCAGTACTTC. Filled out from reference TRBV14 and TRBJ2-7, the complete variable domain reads EAGVTQFPSHSVIEKGQTVTLRCDPISGHDNLYWYRRVMGKEIKFLLHFVKESKQDESGMPNNRFLAERTGGTYSTLKVQPAELEDSGVYFCASSQVGGFSYEQYFGPGTRLTVT.

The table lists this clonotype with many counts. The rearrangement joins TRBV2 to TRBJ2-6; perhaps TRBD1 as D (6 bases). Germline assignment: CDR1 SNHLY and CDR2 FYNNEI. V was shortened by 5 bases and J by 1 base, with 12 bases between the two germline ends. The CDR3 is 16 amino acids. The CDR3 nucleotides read TGTGCCAGCAGTACCCACAGGGTATCTGGGGCCAACGTCCTGACTTTC. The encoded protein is CASSTHRVSGANVLTF. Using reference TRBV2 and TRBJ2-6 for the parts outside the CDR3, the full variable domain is EPEVTQTPSHQVTQMGQEVILRCVPISNHLYFYWYRQILGQKVEFLVSFYNNEISEKSEIFDDQFSVERPDGSNFTLKIRSTKLEDSAMYFCASSTHRVSGANVLTFGAGSRLTVL.

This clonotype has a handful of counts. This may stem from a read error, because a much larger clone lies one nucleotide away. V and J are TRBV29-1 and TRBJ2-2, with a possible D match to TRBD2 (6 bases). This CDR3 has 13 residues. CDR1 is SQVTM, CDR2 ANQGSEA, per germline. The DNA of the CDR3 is TGCAGCGTTGAGGGACTTCAAACCGGGGAGCTGTCTTTT. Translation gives CSVEGLQTGELSF.

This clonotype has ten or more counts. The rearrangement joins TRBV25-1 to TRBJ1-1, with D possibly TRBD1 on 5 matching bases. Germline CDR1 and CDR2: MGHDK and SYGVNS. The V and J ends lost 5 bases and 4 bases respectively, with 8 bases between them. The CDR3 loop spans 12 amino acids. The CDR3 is CASSWGSTEAFF. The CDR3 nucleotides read TGTGCCAGCAGTTGGGGGTCCACTGAAGCTTTCTTT. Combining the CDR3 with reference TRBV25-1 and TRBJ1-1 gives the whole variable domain EADIYQTPRYLVIGTGKKITLECSQTMGHDKMYWYQQDPGMELHLIHYSYGVNSTEKGDLSSESTVSRIRTEHFPLTLESARPSHTSQYLCASSWGSTEAFFGQGTRLTVV.

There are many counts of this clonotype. The CDR3 region has the DNA TGTGCCAGCAGTTCAGAGGGTCCCGTTGGGGATACGCAGTATTTT. The encoded protein is CASSSEGPVGDTQYF. The chain is built from TRBV12-3 or TRBV12-4 and TRBJ2-3; TRBD2 might be the D (5 bases). This CDR3 is built from 15 residues. The V gene lost 4 bases and the J gene lost 6 bases, with 17 bases spanning the gap.

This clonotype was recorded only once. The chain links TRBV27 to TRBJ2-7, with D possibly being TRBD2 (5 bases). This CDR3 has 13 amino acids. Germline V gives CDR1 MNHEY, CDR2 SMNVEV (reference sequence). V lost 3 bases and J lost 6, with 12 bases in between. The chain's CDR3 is CASSFSTRSEQYF. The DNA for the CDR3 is TGTGCCAGCAGTTTCTCAACTAGGAGCGAGCAGTACTTC.

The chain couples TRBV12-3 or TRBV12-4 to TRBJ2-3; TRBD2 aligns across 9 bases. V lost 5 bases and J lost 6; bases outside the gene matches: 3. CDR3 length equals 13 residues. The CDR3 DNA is TGTGCCAGCAGTCGGACTAGCGCGGATACGCAGTATTTT. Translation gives CASSRTSADTQYF.

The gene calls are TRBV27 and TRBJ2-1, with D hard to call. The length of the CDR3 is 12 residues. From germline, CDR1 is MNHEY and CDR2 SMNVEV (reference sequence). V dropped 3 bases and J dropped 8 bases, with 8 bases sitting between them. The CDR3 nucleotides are TGTGCCAGCAGTTTTATTGGGCATGAGCAGTTCTTC. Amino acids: CASSFIGHEQFF.

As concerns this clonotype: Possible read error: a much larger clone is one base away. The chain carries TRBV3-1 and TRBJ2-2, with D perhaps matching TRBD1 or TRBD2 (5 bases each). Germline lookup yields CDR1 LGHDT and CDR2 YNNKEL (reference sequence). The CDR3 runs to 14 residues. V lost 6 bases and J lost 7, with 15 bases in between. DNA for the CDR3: TGTGCCAGCAGACCCCACACGGGGCGCGGGGAGCTGTTTTTT. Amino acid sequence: CASRPHTGRGELFF.

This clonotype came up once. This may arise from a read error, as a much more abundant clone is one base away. CDR3 protein: CASGLVGRGLADTHYF. CDR3 nucleotide sequence: TGTGCTAGTGGTTTGGTAGGAAGGGGTTTGGCAGATACGCATTATTTT. This rearrangement joins TRBV12-5 to TRBJ2-3; D perhaps matches TRBD1 (5 bases). The CDR3 loop spans 16 amino acids. Per the germline V gene, CDR1 is LGHNT and CDR2 is FRNRAP. Complete variable domain (other parts from reference TRBV12-5 and TRBJ2-3): DARVTQTPRHKVTEMGQEVTMRCQPILGHNTVFWYRQTMMQGLELLAYFRNRAPLDDSGMPKDRFSAEMPDATLATLKIQPSEPRDSAVYFCASGLVGRGLADTHYFGPGTRLTVL.

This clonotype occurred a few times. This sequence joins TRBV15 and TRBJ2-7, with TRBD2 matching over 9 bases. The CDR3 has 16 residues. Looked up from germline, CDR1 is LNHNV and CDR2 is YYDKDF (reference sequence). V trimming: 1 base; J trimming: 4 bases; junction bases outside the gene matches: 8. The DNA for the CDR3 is TGTGCCACCAGCAGAGTTGGCGGGGGGGCGATATACGAGCAGTACTTC. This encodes CATSRVGGGAIYEQYF.

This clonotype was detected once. CDR3 amino acids: CASSLGQDLLYGYTF. In DNA form, the CDR3 reads TGTGCCAGCAGTCTTGGACAGGACCTCCTCTATGGCTACACCTTC. The V and J genes are TRBV28 and TRBJ1-2, with 7 bases that match TRBD1. In germline, CDR1 is MDHEN, CDR2 SYDVKM. The CDR3 consists of 15 residues. J gave up 4 bases and V 5 bases, and 10 bases lay outside the gene matches.

DNA for the CDR3: TGTGCCAGCAGCAATAGCGGGGCCAGCTCCTACAATGAGCAGTTCTTC. It yields the protein CASSNSGASSYNEQFF. The chain uses TRBV12-3 or TRBV12-4 and TRBJ2-1; TRBD2 matches at 8 bases. Trimming removed 6 bases from V and 0 bases from J; junction bases left unmatched: 7. CDR3 length: 16 residues.

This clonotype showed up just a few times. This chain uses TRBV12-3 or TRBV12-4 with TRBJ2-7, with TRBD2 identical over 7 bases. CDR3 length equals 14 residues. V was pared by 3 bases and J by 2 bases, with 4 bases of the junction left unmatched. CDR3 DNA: TGTGCCAGCAGTTTTGCGGGAGAAGCCTACGAGCAGTACTTC. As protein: CASSFAGEAYEQYF.